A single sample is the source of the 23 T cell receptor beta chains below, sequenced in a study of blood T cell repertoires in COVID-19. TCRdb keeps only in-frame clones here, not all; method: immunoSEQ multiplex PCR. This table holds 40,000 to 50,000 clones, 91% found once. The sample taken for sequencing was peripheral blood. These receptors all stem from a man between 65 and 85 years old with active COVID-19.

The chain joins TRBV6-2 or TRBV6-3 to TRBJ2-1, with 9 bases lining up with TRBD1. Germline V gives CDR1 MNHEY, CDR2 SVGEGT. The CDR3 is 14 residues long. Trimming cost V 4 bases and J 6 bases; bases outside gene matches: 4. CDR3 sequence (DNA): TGTGCCAGCAGTTCGAGGACAGGGGTCAATGAGCAGTTCTTC. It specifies CASSSRTGVNEQFF.

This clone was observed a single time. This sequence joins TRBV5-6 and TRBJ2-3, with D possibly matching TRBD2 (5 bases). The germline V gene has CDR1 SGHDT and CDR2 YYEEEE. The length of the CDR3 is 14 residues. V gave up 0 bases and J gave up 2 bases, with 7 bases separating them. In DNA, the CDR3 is TGTGCCAGCAGCTTGGGGACTTACACAGATACGCAGTATTTT. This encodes CASSLGTYTDTQYF. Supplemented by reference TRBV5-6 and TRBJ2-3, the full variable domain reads DAGVTQSPTHLIKTRGQQVTLRCSPKSGHDTVSWYQQALGQGPQFIFQYYEEEERQRGNFPDRFSGHQFPNYSSELNVNALLLGDSALYLCASSLGTYTDTQYFGPGTRLTVL.

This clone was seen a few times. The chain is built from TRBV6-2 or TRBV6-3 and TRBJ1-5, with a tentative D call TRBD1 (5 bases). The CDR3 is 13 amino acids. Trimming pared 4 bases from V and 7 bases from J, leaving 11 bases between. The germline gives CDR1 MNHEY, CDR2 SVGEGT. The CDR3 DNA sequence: TGTGCCAGCAGTTCACAGGCCAGGCAGCCCCAGCATTTT. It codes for CASSSQARQPQHF.

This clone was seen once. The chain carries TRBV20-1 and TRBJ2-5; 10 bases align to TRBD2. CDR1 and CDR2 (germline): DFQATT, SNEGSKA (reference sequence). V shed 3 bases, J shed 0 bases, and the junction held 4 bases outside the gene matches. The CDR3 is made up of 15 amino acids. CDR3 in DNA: TGCAGTGCTAGTCGTAGCGGGGGGTACCAAGAGACCCAGTACTTC. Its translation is CSASRSGGYQETQYF.

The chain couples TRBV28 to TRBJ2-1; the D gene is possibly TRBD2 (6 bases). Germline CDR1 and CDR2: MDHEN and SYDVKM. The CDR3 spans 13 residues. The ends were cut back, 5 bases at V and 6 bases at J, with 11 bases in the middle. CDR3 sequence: CASSNRLVNEQFF. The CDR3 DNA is TGTGCCAGCAGTAACCGACTAGTCAATGAGCAGTTCTTC. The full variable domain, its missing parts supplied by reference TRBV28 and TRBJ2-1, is DVKVTQSSRYLVKRTGEKVFLECVQDMDHENMFWYRQDPGLGLRLIYFSYDVKMKEKGDIPEGYSVSREKKERFSLILESASTNQTSMYLCASSNRLVNEQFFGPGTRLTVL.

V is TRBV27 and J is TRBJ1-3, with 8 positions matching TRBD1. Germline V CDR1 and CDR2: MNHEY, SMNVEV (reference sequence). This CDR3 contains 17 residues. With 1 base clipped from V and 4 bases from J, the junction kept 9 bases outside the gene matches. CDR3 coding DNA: TGTGCCAGCAGTTTATTTTCAGGGGGCGGTAAAGGAAACACCATATATTTT. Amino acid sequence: CASSLFSGGGKGNTIYF.

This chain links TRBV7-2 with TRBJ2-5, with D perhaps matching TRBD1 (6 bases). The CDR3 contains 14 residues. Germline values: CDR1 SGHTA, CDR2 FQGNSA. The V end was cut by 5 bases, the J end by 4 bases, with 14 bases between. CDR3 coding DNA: TGTGCCAGCAGCCAAAACAGGGTCGGAGAGACCCAGTACTTC. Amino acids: CASSQNRVGETQYF.

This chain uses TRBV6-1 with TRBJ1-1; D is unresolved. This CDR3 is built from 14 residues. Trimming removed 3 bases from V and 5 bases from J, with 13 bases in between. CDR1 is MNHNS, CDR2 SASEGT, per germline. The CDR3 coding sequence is TGTGCCAGCAGTGACCGGGGTCTTGGAACTGAAGCTTTCTTT. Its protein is CASSDRGLGTEAFF.

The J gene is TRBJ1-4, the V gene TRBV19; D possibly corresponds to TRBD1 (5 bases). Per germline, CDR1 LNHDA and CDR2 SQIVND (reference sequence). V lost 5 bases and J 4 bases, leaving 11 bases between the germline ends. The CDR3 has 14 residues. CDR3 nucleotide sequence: TGTGCCAGTAGTTCCCCAGGGATTAATGAAAAACTGTTTTTT. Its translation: CASSSPGINEKLFF.

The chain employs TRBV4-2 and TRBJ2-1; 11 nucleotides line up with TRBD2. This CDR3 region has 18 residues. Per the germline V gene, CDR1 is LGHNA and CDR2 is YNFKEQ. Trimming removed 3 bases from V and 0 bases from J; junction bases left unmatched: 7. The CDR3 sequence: CASSQELAGASSYNEQFF. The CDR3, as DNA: TGTGCCAGCAGCCAGGAACTAGCGGGGGCTAGCTCCTACAATGAGCAGTTCTTC.

CDR3 coding DNA: TGTGCCAGCAGTTATCAAGGAAACACCATATATTTT. This encodes CASSYQGNTIYF. The chain recombines TRBV6-5 with TRBJ1-3; D not resolved. CDR1 and CDR2 from the germline V gene are MNHEY and SVGAGI. Between the trimmed V and J ends, which lost 3 bases and 4 bases, there was a span of 4 bases. The CDR3 has 12 residues.

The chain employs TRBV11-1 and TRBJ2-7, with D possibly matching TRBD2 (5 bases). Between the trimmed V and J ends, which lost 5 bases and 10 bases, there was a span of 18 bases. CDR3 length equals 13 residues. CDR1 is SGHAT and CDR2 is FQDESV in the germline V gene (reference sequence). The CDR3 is CASSVTTRGSQYF. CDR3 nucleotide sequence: TGTGCCAGCAGCGTCACCACCCGGGGAAGCCAGTACTTC.

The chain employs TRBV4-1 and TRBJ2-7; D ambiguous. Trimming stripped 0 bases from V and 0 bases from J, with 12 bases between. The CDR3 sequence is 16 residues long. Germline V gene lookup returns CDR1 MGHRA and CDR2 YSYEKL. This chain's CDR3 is CASSQDRGVGSYEQYF. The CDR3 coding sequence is TGCGCCAGCAGCCAAGATCGCGGAGTCGGCTCCTACGAGCAGTACTTC.

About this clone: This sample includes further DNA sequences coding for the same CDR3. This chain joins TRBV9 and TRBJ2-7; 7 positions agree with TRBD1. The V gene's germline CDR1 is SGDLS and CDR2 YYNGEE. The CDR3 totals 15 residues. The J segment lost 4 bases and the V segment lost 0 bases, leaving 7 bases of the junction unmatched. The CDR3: CASSVAPGGSYEQYF. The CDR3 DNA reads TGTGCCAGCAGCGTAGCCCCAGGGGGTAGTTACGAGCAGTACTTC.

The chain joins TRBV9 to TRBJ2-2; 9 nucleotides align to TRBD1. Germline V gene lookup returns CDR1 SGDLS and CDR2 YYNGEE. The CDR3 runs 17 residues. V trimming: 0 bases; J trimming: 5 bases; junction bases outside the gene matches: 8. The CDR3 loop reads CASSVDLQGASTGELFF. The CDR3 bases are TGTGCCAGCAGCGTAGACCTACAGGGGGCCTCAACCGGGGAGCTGTTTTTT. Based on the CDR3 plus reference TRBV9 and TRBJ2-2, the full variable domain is DSGVTQTPKHLITATGQRVTLRCSPRSGDLSVYWYQQSLDQGLQFLIQYYNGEERAKGNILERFSAQQFPDLHSELNLSSLELGDSALYFCASSVDLQGASTGELFFGEGSRLTVL.

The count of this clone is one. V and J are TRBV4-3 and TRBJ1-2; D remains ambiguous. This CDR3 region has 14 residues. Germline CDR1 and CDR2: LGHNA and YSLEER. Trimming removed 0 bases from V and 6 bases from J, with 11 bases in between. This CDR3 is CASSQDSGKDGYTF. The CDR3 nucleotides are TGCGCCAGCAGCCAAGATTCGGGGAAGGATGGCTACACCTTC.

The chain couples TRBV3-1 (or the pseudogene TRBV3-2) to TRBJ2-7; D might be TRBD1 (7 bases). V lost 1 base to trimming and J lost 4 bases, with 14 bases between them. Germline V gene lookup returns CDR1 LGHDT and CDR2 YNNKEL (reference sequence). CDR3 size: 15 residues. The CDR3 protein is CASSQVRTGGYEQYF. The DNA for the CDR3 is TGTGCCAGCAGCCAAGTTAGGACAGGAGGGTACGAGCAGTACTTC.

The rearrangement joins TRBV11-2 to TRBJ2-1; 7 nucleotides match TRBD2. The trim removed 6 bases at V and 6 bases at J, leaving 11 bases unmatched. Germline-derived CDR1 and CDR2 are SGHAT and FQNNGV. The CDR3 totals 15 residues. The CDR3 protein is CASRRGRGRPNEQFF. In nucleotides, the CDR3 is TGTGCCAGCAGACGAGGGCGGGGGAGGCCCAATGAGCAGTTCTTC. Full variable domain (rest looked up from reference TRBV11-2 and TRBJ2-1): EAGVAQSPRYKIIEKRQSVAFWCNPISGHATLYWYQQILGQGPKLLIQFQNNGVVDDSQLPKDRFSAERLKGVDSTLKIQPAKLEDSAVYLCASRRGRGRPNEQFFGPGTRLTVL.

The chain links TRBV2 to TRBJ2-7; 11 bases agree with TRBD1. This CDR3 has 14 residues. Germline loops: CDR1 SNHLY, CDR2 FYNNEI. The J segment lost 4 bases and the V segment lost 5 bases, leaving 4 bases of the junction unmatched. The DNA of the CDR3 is TGTGCCAGCAGTTCCGGGACAGGGGGTTACGAGCAGTACTTC. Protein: CASSSGTGGYEQYF.

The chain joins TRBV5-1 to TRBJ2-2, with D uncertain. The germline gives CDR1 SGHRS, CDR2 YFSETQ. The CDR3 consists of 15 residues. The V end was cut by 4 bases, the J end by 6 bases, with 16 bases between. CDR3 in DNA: TGCGCCAGCAGCCGGAGACCACCTTCCCCCGGGGAGCTGTTTTTT. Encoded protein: CASSRRPPSPGELFF.

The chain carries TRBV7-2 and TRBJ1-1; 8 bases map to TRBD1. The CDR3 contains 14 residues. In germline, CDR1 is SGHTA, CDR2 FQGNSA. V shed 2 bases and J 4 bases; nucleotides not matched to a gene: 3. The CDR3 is CASSLRTGRTEAFF. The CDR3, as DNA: TGTGCCAGCAGCTTAAGGACAGGGCGCACTGAAGCTTTCTTT.

CDR3 nucleotide sequence: TGTGCCAGCAGTCTCGTTGGACAGGGCAGCTACACCTTC. Translation gives CASSLVGQGSYTF. The chain joins TRBV27 to TRBJ1-2; 8 bases are a match to TRBD1. The germline V gene encodes CDR1 MNHEY and CDR2 SMNVEV (reference sequence). Trimming took 5 bases from V and 9 from J; bases not matched to a gene: 8. The CDR3 consists of 13 residues.

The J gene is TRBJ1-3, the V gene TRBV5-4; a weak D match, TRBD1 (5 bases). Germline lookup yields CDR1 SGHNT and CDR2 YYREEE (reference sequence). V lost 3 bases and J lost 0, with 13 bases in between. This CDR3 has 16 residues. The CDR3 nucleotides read TGTGCCAGCAGCTCGACAGATGCGAACTCTGGAAACACCATATATTTT. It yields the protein CASSSTDANSGNTIYF.